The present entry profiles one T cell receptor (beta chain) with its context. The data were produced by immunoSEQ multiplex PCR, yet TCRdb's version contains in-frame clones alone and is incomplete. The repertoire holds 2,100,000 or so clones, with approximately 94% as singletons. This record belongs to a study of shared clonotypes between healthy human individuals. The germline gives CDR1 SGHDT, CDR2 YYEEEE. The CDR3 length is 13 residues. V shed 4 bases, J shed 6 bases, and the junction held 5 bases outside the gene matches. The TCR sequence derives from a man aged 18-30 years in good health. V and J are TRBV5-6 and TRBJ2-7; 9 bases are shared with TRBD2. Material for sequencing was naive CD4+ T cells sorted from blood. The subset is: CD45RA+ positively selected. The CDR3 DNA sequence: TGTGCCAGCAGCACTGGCGGGGGGGCCGAGCAGTACTTC. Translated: CASSTGGGAEQYF.